The 20 T cell receptor beta chains below all came from one sample that was sequenced in a study of technical replicates of blood from a handful of donors. Sequenced by immunoSEQ multiplex PCR; TCRdb stores in-frame clones only, minus some. This sample carries tens of thousands of clones, just over 90% of them seen once, and the ten largest clones take over 0.25%. The sequencing input was T cells isolated from PBMCs. The receptors derive from a human donor in good health.

In its sample, this clone was seen a few times. In nucleotides, the CDR3 is TGTGCCAGCAGCTTGTTGGGGGGGCCAAACACTGAAGCTTTCTTT. It translates to CASSLLGGPNTEAFF. The J gene is TRBJ1-1, the V gene TRBV5-4; D may be TRBD1 (6 bases). This CDR3 has 15 amino acids. The germline V and J ends were trimmed by 1 base and 2 bases, with 12 bases remaining between them. The V gene's germline CDR1 is SGHNT and CDR2 YYREEE (reference sequence).

The rearrangement links TRBV5-4 to TRBJ2-5, with 10 bases lining up with TRBD2. Germline trimming cut 4 bases from V and 5 bases from J; bases unmatched to any gene: 11. Germline CDR1 reads SGHNT; CDR2 reads YYREEE (reference sequence). The CDR3 has 16 residues. CDR3 in amino acids: CASSPMLAGGRETQYF. DNA of the CDR3: TGTGCCAGCAGCCCCATGTTAGCGGGAGGACGTGAGACCCAGTACTTC.

The V gene is TRBV7-8, the J gene TRBJ2-1; D might be TRBD1 (5 bases). In germline, CDR1 is SGHVS, CDR2 FQNEAQ. The V end was cut by 5 bases, the J end by 8 bases, with 22 bases between. This CDR3 contains 16 residues. CDR3 in DNA: TGTGCCAGCAGCCCACCCTTAAACAGGTATCTTGATGAGCAGTTCTTC. Translated: CASSPPLNRYLDEQFF. The full variable domain, with the rest looked up from reference TRBV7-8 and TRBJ2-1, is GAGVSQSPRYKVAKRGQDVALRCDPISGHVSLFWYQQALGQGPEFLTYFQNEAQLDKSGLPSDRFFAERPEGSVSTLKIQRTQQEDSAVYLCASSPPLNRYLDEQFFGPGTRLTVL.

As for this clone: It is unclear where the CDR3 begins or ends on the DNA, so no DNA is shown, and the CDR3 is as TCRdb lists it. The chain combines TRBV6-5 with TRBJ2-7; TRBD1, the table's D call, lacks a check against the DNA. Germline CDR1 is MNHEY and CDR2 is SVGAGI. The CDR3 contains 11 residues when both ends are counted. The CDR3 region is CASSSSTGRYF.

The chain couples TRBV27 to TRBJ2-5; D not certain. Trimming left V 3 bases short and J 0 bases short, with 5 bases between. The germline gives CDR1 MNHEY, CDR2 SMNVEV (reference sequence). The CDR3 has 13 residues. The CDR3 DNA sequence: TGTGCCAGCAGTTTCCTAGACCAAGAGACCCAGTACTTC. Translating it yields CASSFLDQETQYF.

The rearrangement joins TRBV28 to TRBJ2-7; a possible D gene is TRBD1 (6 bases). The V gene's germline CDR1 is MDHEN and CDR2 SYDVKM. Trimming cost V 8 bases and J 7 bases, with 27 bases left between them. There are 16 residues in the CDR3. In DNA, the CDR3 is TGTGCCAGCCGTACTGCGACGGGGACACTCGAGATGGAGCAGTACTTC. It encodes CASRTATGTLEMEQYF. Drawing the rest from reference TRBV28 and TRBJ2-7, the complete variable domain is DVKVTQSSRYLVKRTGEKVFLECVQDMDHENMFWYRQDPGLGLRLIYFSYDVKMKEKGDIPEGYSVSREKKERFSLILESASTNQTSMYLCASRTATGTLEMEQYFGPGTRLTVT.

This clone was recorded once. V is TRBV13 and J is TRBJ2-5; D remains ambiguous. The V end was cut by 1 base, the J end by 4 bases, with 7 bases between. CDR3 size: 13 residues. Germline V lookup: CDR1 PRHDT, CDR2 FYEKMQ (reference sequence). For the CDR3, the DNA is TGTGCCAGCAGCTTAGAAGCAAGAGAGACCCAGTACTTC. Amino acids: CASSLEARETQYF.

The sample holds one count of this clone. The V call is TRBV9, the J call TRBJ2-1, with 7 bases fitting TRBD2. Germline CDR1 is SGDLS and CDR2 is YYNGEE. CDR3 length equals 15 residues. The V gene end was trimmed by 3 bases and the J gene end by 0 bases; junction bases not matched to a gene: 3. Here the CDR3 reads CASSGDYISYNEQFF. The DNA for the CDR3 is TGTGCCAGCAGCGGGGACTACATCTCCTACAATGAGCAGTTCTTC.

The genes are TRBV27 and TRBJ1-4, with D perhaps matching TRBD1 (5 bases). Trimming stripped 5 bases from V and 5 bases from J, with 9 bases between. The CDR3 length is 13 residues. Per the germline V gene, CDR1 is MNHEY and CDR2 is SMNVEV (reference sequence). CDR3 in amino acids: CASSVQENEKLFF. The CDR3 DNA sequence: TGTGCCAGCAGTGTACAGGAGAATGAAAAACTGTTTTTT.

The gene calls are TRBV11-2 and TRBJ1-4; D is ambiguous. Germline assignment: CDR1 SGHAT and CDR2 FQNNGV. The CDR3 runs 15 residues. With 5 bases removed from V and 1 base from J, the gap between germline ends came to 11 bases. CDR3 sequence reads: CASSPPLETNEKLFF. The CDR3 coding sequence is TGTGCCAGCAGCCCCCCGTTAGAAACTAATGAAAAACTGTTTTTT.

The V call is TRBV5-4, the J call TRBJ1-2; tentative D call: TRBD1 (6 bases). The CDR3 sequence is 11 residues long. Germline CDR1 is SGHNT and CDR2 is YYREEE (reference sequence). Trimming took 9 bases from V and 7 from J, leaving 13 bases between them. The CDR3 spells CAINTGPGYTF. In DNA form, the CDR3 reads TGTGCCATCAATACAGGGCCTGGCTACACCTTC.

The V call is TRBV2, the J call TRBJ2-3, with 8 bases fitting TRBD1. CDR3 length equals 17 residues. CDR1 SNHLY and CDR2 FYNNEI come from the germline V gene. The ends lost 3 bases at V and 8 bases at J; junction bases unmatched: 16. The CDR3 sequence is CASSDGPGQATSGTQYF. In DNA, the CDR3 is TGTGCCAGCAGTGATGGGCCGGGACAGGCGACAAGCGGTACGCAGTATTTT.

This clone was seen a few times. This chain uses TRBV6-1 with TRBJ1-1, with 7 positions matching TRBD1. The V gene end was trimmed by 5 bases and the J gene end by 4 bases; junction bases not matched to a gene: 7. From germline, CDR1 is MNHNS and CDR2 SASEGT. The CDR3 is made up of 14 amino acids. The CDR3 region is CASSKGTVGTEAFF. The CDR3 DNA is TGTGCCAGCAGTAAGGGGACAGTAGGCACTGAAGCTTTCTTT.

The chain links TRBV19 to TRBJ2-5; TRBD2 agrees at 8 bases. Germline V gives CDR1 LNHDA, CDR2 SQIVND (reference sequence). V lost 3 bases to trimming and J lost 2 bases; unmatched junction nucleotides: 8. The CDR3 consists of 16 residues. The CDR3: CASSIRPSGGQETQYF. CDR3 DNA: TGTGCCAGTAGTATCAGGCCCAGCGGGGGACAAGAGACCCAGTACTTC.

This chain joins TRBV10-1 and TRBJ2-7, with 10 bases fitting TRBD2. J gave up 5 bases and V 5 bases, and 9 bases lay outside the gene matches. The germline V gene encodes CDR1 WNHNN and CDR2 SYGVQD (reference sequence). CDR3 length equals 15 residues. CDR3 in DNA: TGCGCCAGCAGTCGCAAGCGGGAGGGTTACGACGAGCAGTACTTC. It is translated as CASSRKREGYDEQYF.

This clone was detected once. The rearrangement joins TRBV6-6 to TRBJ2-7; 7 bases match TRBD1. The CDR3 covers 13 residues. Germline lookup yields CDR1 MNHNY and CDR2 SVGAGI (reference sequence). V lost 7 bases, J lost 0 bases, and 3 bases stayed unmatched. The chain's CDR3 is CASTGQSSYEQYF. The CDR3 bases are TGTGCCAGCACGGGACAGTCCTCCTACGAGCAGTACTTC.

The chain carries TRBV4-2 and TRBJ1-2; D not certain. V lost 1 base and J 5 bases, leaving 5 bases between the germline ends. This CDR3 is built from 12 residues. Germline V gene lookup returns CDR1 LGHNA and CDR2 YNFKEQ. CDR3 sequence (DNA): TGTGCCAGCAGCCAAGTCGGTTATGGCTACACCTTC. Translating it yields CASSQVGYGYTF.

The V call is TRBV4-1, the J call TRBJ1-1, with 8 bases fitting TRBD1. J gave up 1 base and V 2 bases, and 3 bases lay outside the gene matches. Germline V gives CDR1 MGHRA, CDR2 YSYEKL. This CDR3 is built from 15 residues. In nucleotides, the CDR3 is TGCGCCAGCAGCCAACCGGGGACAGGGAACACTGAAGCTTTCTTT. Amino acids: CASSQPGTGNTEAFF.

The CDR3 region is CASSSGQGQCETDTQYF. The CDR3 DNA reads as TGTGCCAGCAGTTCTGGACAGGGACAATGTGAGACAGATACGCAGTATTTT. The chain joins TRBV27 to TRBJ2-3, with 8 bases matching TRBD1. Germline assignment: CDR1 MNHEY and CDR2 SMNVEV (reference sequence). The CDR3 is 17 amino acids. V gave up 4 bases and J gave up 3 bases; unmatched junction bases: 12.

The CDR3 region is CASSTGTSGRAYNEQFF. The CDR3 DNA reads TGCGCCAGCAGCACAGGGACTAGCGGGAGGGCCTACAATGAGCAGTTCTTC. The chain joins TRBV5-1 to TRBJ2-1; 16 bases are a match to TRBD2. There are 17 residues in the CDR3. Germline CDR1 reads SGHRS; CDR2 reads YFSETQ. The V segment lost 4 bases and the J segment 2 bases; nucleotides outside the gene matches: 3.